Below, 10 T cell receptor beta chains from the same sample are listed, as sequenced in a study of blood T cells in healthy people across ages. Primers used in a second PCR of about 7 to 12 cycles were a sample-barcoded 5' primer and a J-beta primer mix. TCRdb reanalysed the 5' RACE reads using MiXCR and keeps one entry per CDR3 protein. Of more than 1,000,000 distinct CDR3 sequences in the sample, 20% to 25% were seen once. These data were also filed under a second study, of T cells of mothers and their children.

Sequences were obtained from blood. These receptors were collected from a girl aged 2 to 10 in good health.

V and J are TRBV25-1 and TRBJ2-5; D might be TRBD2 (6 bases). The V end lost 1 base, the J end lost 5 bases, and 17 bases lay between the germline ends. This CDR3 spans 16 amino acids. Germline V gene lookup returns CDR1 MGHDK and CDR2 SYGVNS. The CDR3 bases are TGTGCCAGCAGTGAATCGGAGGAATTCCGGGGGGAGACCCAGTACTTC. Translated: CASSESEEFRGETQYF.

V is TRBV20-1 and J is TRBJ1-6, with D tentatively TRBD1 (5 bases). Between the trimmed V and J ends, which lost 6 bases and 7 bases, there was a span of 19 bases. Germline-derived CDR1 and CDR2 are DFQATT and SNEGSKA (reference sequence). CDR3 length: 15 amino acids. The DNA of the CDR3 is TGCAGTGCCAACGCCCGGGGGATGGGGAATTCACCCCTCCACTTT. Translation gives CSANARGMGNSPLHF.

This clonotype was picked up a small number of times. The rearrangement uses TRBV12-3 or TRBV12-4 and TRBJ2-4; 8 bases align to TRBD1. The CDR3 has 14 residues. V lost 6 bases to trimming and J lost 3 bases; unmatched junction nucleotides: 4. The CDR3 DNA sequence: TGTGCCAGCAGACAGGGGGAAGACAAAAACATTCAGTACTTC. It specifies CASRQGEDKNIQYF.

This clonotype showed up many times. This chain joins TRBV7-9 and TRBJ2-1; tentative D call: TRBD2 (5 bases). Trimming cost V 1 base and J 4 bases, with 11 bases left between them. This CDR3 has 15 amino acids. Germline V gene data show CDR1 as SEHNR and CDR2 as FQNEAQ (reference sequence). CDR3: CASSLEGASYNEQFF. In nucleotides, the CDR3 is TGTGCCAGCAGCTTAGAGGGAGCCTCTTACAATGAGCAGTTCTTC.

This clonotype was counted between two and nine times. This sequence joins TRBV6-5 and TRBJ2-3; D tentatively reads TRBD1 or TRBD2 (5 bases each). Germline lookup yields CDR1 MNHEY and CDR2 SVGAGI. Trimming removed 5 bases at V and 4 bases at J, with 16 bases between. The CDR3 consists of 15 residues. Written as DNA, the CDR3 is TGTGCCAGCAGTACCCATGAACGGGACCCAGATACGCAGTATTTT. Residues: CASSTHERDPDTQYF.

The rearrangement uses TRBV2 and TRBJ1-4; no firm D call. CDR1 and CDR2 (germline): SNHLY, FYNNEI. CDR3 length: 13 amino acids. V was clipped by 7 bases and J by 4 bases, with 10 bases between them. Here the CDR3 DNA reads TGTGCCAGCATGTGGGAGAGTAATGAAAAACTGTTTTTT. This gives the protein CASMWESNEKLFF.

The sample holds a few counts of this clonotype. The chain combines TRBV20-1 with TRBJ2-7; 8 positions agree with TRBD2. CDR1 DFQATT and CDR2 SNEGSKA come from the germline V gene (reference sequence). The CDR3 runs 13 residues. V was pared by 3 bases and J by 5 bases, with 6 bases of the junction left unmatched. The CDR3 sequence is CSARGLGEHEQYF. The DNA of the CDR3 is TGCAGTGCTAGGGGACTAGGTGAACACGAGCAGTACTTC.

The CDR3 is CASSQGLLEGDEQFF. The CDR3 DNA reads TGCGCCAGCAGCCAAGGACTCCTCGAGGGCGATGAGCAGTTCTTC. This chain joins TRBV4-3 and TRBJ2-5; D is possibly TRBD2 (5 bases). The tail of the sequence fits TRBJ2-1 better, so the J call may be wrong. CDR1 is LGHNA, CDR2 YSLEER, per germline. The CDR3 loop spans 15 amino acids.

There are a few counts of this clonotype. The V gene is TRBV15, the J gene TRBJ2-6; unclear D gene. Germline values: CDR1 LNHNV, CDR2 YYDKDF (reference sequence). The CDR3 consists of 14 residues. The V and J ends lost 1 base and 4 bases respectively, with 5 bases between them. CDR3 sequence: CATSRGVGANVLTF. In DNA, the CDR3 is TGTGCCACCAGCAGAGGTGTGGGGGCCAACGTCCTGACTTTC.

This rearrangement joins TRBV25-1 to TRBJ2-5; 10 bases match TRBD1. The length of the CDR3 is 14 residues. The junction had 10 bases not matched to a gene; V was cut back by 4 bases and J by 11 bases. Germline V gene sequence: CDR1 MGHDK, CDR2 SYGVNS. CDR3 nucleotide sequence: TGTGCCAGCAGTGCAGGGACAGGGGAATGGTGGCAGTACTTC. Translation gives CASSAGTGEWWQYF.